These T cell receptor beta chains were read from a single sample in a study of post-analysis software for immune sequencing data. TCRdb called the PCR reads again in MiXCR, with one record for every CDR3 protein. The sample yields hundreds of thousands of distinct CDR3 sequences, 44% seen once. The sample comprised blood. The receptors were sampled from a girl aged 10-17 years with multiple sclerosis. Both conserved end residues are part of each CDR3. D genes are given only for firm matches. Size tells how often a clone was seen (once, few, many) or the class of an expanded clone, and some rows leave it out.

CDR3 protein,CDR3 DNA,V gene,J gene,D gene,CDR3 length,clone size
CATSDAARDNSYEQYF,TGTGCCACCAGTGATGCAGCCCGGGACAACTCCTACGAGCAGTACTTC,TRBV24-1,TRBJ2-7,-,16,-
CASSEAHREGLQETQYF,TGCGCCAGCAGTGAGGCTCACAGGGAGGGCCTACAAGAGACCCAGTACTTC,TRBV10-2,TRBJ2-5,-,17,few
CASRAGTSQETQYF,TGTGCCAGCAGGGCGGGAACTTCCCAAGAGACCCAGTACTTC,TRBV9,TRBJ2-5,-,14,-
CASSGPGQGGYEQYF,TGCGCCAGCAGCGGCCCCGGGCAGGGAGGTTACGAGCAGTACTTC,TRBV5-1,TRBJ2-7,-,15,-
CATSSLSGVTDTQYF,TGTGCCACCAGTTCTCTTAGCGGGGTAACAGATACGCAGTATTTT,TRBV12-3/TRBV12-4,TRBJ2-3,TRBD2,15,-
CSGTGGTDTQYF,TGCAGTGGGACAGGGGGGACAGATACGCAGTATTTT,TRBV20-1,TRBJ2-3,TRBD1,12,few
CASSLERYQETQYF,TGTGCCAGCAGCTTAGAACGATACCAAGAGACCCAGTACTTC,TRBV11-3,TRBJ2-5,-,14,-
CASSVALSDYEQYF,TGTGCCAGCAGCGTAGCTTTGTCAGACTACGAGCAGTACTTC,TRBV9,TRBJ2-7,-,14,-
CSASQAGEQETQYF,TGCAGTGCTAGTCAAGCGGGGGAACAAGAGACCCAGTACTTC,TRBV20-1,TRBJ2-5,TRBD2,14,few
CASSQQATSGGETQYF,TGCGCCAGCAGCCAACAAGCGACTAGCGGGGGGGAGACCCAGTACTTC,TRBV4-1,TRBJ2-5,TRBD2,16,few
CASSHAPLASRYNEQFF,TGTGCCAGCAGTCACGCCCCCTTGGCTAGCAGGTACAATGAGCAGTTCTTC,TRBV6-2/TRBV6-3,TRBJ2-1,-,17,few
CSAQITGANYGYTF,TGCAGTGCTCAGATTACAGGGGCCAACTATGGCTACACCTTC,TRBV20-1,TRBJ1-2,TRBD1,14,-
CASSLGELGDTQYF,TGCGCCAGCAGTCTAGGGGAACTCGGGGATACGCAGTATTTT,TRBV5-1,TRBJ2-3,-,14,few
CASSYRDRASEQYF,TGTGCCAGCAGTTACCGGGACAGGGCCAGCGAGCAGTACTTC,TRBV6-5,TRBJ2-7,TRBD1,14,-
CASSQTREGYEQYF,TGCGCCAGCAGCCAAACGCGGGAGGGCTACGAGCAGTACTTC,TRBV4-1,TRBJ2-7,TRBD2,14,few
CASSFPQRGSYGYTF,TGTGCCAGCAGTTTCCCGCAAAGGGGGAGCTATGGCTACACCTTC,TRBV12-3/TRBV12-4,TRBJ1-2,-,15,-
CASRTGTRPSHEQFF,TGCGCCAGCAGAACCGGGACTAGACCCTCCCATGAGCAGTTCTTC,TRBV5-1,TRBJ2-1,TRBD2,15,few
CASSFRNIQYF,TGTGCCAGCAGCTTTAGAAACATTCAGTACTTC,TRBV7-2,TRBJ2-4,-,11,few
CASSPDRSEDTQYF,TGTGCCAGCAGCCCGGACAGATCCGAAGATACGCAGTATTTT,TRBV7-3,TRBJ2-3,-,14,once
CASSFKGPRGFEQFF,TGTGCCAGCAGTTTCAAGGGCCCTAGAGGGTTTGAGCAGTTCTTC,TRBV12-3/TRBV12-4,TRBJ2-1,-,15,-
CASTAQFGLTEAFF,TGTGCCAGCACCGCACAGTTTGGCCTTACTGAAGCTTTCTTT,TRBV12-3/TRBV12-4,TRBJ1-1,-,14,few
CASNQGRSNSPLHF,TGTGCCAGCAACCAGGGAAGAAGTAATTCACCCCTCCACTTT,TRBV6-5,TRBJ1-6,-,14,-
CSAELDLAETQYF,TGCAGTGCCGAATTAGACCTAGCGGAGACCCAGTACTTC,TRBV20-1,TRBJ2-5,-,13,-
CASSPGTGGFWDTQYF,TGTGCCAGCAGTCCCGGGACAGGGGGTTTTTGGGATACGCAGTATTTT,TRBV12-3/TRBV12-4,TRBJ2-3,TRBD1,16,-
CASSSGGAGQKLTNYGYTF,TGTGCCAGCAGCTCGGGGGGCGCGGGACAGAAACTCACCAACTATGGCTACACCTTC,TRBV7-3,TRBJ1-2,TRBD1,19,few
CASSLNAQGVNSPLHF,TGCGCCAGCAGCTTGAACGCGCAGGGTGTAAATTCACCCCTCCACTTT,TRBV5-1,TRBJ1-6,-,16,few
CAINGVDQETLYF,TGTGCCATCAATGGGGTGGACCAAGAGACCCTGTACTTC,TRBV10-3,TRBJ2-5,-,13,-
CASGKQGTFYGYTF,TGTGCCAGCGGCAAACAGGGAACGTTTTATGGCTACACCTTC,TRBV5-6,TRBJ1-2,-,14,-
CSARDLAGDYEQYF,TGCAGTGCTAGAGATCTAGCGGGAGATTACGAGCAGTACTTC,TRBV20-1,TRBJ2-7,TRBD2,14,-
CASSGLADAQYF,TGTGCCAGCAGCGGTCTAGCAGATGCGCAGTATTTT,TRBV12-3/TRBV12-4,TRBJ2-3,-,12,-
CASSPISPPDTQYF,TGTGCCAGCAGTCCCATTAGTCCCCCAGATACGCAGTATTTT,TRBV12-3/TRBV12-4,TRBJ2-3,-,14,-
CAISEVGGSSSYEQYF,TGTGCCATCAGTGAAGTAGGCGGCTCGAGCTCCTACGAGCAGTACTTC,TRBV10-3,TRBJ2-7,-,16,-
CASSLLSQGEPYEQYF,TGCGCCAGCAGCTTGCTATCACAGGGGGAGCCCTACGAGCAGTACTTC,TRBV5-1,TRBJ2-7,TRBD1,16,-
CAISESTGAPETQYF,TGTGCCATCAGTGAGTCAACAGGGGCCCCAGAGACCCAGTACTTC,TRBV10-3,TRBJ2-5,TRBD1,15,-
CASSLGLAGASGETLYF,TGCGCCAGCAGCTTGGGACTAGCGGGGGCGTCGGGAGAGACCCTGTACTTC,TRBV5-1,TRBJ2-7,TRBD2,17,once
CASTAEAGAPDTQYF,TGTGCCAGCACCGCCGAGGCGGGAGCTCCCGATACGCAGTATTTT,TRBV6-1,TRBJ2-3,TRBD2,15,many
CASSPGHLYQPQHF,TGTGCCAGCAGTCCGGGACACCTTTATCAGCCCCAGCATTTT,TRBV12-3/TRBV12-4,TRBJ1-5,-,14,few
CASGLAYNLPDRDGTQYF,TGTGCTAGTGGTTTGGCCTACAACCTACCGGACAGGGATGGGACCCAGTACTTC,TRBV12-5,TRBJ2-5,TRBD1,18,-
CASSYSILGSLSYNEQFF,TGTGCCAGCAGTTACTCGATACTGGGGAGCCTCTCCTACAATGAGCAGTTCTTC,TRBV6-6,TRBJ2-1,-,18,-
CASSWGQGTTEAFF,TGTGCCAGCAGCTGGGGTCAGGGAACGACTGAAGCTTTCTTT,TRBV11-2,TRBJ1-1,-,14,few
CASSYQAGRPYEQYF,TGTGCCAGCAGTTACCAAGCGGGACGACCATACGAGCAGTACTTC,TRBV6-5,TRBJ2-7,TRBD2,15,few
CASRAGVAGQPQHF,TGCGCCAGCAGGGCAGGGGTGGCAGGTCAGCCCCAGCATTTT,TRBV4-1,TRBJ1-5,-,14,-
CASRAEDRGWQTQYF,TGTGCCAGCAGGGCAGAGGACAGGGGATGGCAGACCCAGTACTTC,TRBV6-1,TRBJ2-5,TRBD1,15,-
CSVEISAYSSYEQYF,TGCAGCGTTGAAATCTCAGCCTACAGCTCCTACGAGCAGTACTTC,TRBV29-1,TRBJ2-7,-,15,few